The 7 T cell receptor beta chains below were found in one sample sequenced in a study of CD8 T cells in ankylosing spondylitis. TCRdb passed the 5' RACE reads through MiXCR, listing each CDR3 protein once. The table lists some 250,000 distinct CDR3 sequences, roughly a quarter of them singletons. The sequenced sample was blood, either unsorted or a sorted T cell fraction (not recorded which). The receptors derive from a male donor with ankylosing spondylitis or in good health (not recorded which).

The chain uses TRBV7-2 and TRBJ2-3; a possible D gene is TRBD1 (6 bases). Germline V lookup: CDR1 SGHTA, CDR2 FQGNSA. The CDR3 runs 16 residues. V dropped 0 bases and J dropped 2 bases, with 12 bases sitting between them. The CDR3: CASSLAWTAPTDTQYF. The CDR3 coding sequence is TGTGCCAGCAGCTTAGCGTGGACAGCCCCCACAGATACGCAGTATTTT.

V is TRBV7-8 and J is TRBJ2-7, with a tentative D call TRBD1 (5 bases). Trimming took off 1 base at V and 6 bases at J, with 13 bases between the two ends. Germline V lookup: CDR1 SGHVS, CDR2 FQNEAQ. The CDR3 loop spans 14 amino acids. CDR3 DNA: TGTGCCAGCAGCTTAGACAGGTTGTTGGGCGAGCAGTACTTC. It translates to CASSLDRLLGEQYF.

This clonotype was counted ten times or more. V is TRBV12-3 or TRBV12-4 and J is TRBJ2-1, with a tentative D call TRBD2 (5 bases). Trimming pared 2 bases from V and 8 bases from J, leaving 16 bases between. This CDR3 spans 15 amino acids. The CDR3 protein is CASSLTRTTRDEQFF. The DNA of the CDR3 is TGTGCCAGCAGTTTAACCCGGACCACGAGGGATGAGCAGTTCTTC.

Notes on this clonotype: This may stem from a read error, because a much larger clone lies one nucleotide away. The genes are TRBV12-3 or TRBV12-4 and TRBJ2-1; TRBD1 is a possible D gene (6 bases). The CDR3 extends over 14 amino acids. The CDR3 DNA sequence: TGTGCCATACACAAAGCAGGGCCAGGGGATGAGAAGTTCTTC. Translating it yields CAIHKAGPGDEKFF.

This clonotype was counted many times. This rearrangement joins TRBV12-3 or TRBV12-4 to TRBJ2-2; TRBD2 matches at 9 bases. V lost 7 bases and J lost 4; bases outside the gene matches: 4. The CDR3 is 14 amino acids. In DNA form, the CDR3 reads TGTGCCAGCATCAAGGGACTAGCCACCGGGGAGCTGTTTTTT. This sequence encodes CASIKGLATGELFF.

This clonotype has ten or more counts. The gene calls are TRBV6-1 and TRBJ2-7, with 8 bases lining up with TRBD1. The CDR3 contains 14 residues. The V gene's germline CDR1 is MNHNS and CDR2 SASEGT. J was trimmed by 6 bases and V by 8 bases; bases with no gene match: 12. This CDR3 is CASSMGTGLSEQYF. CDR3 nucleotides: TGTGCCAGCTCCATGGGGACAGGACTCTCCGAGCAGTACTTC.

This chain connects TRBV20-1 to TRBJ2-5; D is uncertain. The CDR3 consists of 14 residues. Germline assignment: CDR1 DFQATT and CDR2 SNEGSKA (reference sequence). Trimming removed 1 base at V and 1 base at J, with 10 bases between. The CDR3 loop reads CSARGMVRQETQYF. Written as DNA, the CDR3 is TGCAGTGCTAGAGGGATGGTTCGCCAAGAGACCCAGTACTTC.